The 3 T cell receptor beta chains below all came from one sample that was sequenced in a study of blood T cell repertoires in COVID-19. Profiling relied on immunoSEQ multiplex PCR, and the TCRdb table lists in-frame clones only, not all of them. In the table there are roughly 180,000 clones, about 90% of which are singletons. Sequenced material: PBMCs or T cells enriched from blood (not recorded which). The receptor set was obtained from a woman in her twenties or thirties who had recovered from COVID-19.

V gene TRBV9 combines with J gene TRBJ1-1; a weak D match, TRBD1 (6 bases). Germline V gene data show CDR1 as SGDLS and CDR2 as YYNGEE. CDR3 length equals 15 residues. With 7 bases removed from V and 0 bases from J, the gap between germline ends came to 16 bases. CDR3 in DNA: TGTGCCAGCTCCCCCCTCCGGGACATGAACACTGAAGCTTTCTTT. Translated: CASSPLRDMNTEAFF.

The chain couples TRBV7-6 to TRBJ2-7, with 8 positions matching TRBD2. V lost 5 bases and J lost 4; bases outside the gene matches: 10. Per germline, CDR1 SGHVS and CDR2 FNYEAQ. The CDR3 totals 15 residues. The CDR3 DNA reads TGTGCCAGCAGCCCTCGGGCGGGGGGCTGGTACGAGCAGTACTTC. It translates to CASSPRAGGWYEQYF.

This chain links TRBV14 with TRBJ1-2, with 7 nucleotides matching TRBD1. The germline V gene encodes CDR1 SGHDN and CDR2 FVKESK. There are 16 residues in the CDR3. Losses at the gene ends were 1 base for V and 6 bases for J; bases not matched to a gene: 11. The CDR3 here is CASSQGYRGRSDGYTF. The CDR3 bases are TGTGCCAGCAGCCAAGGATACAGGGGCCGATCGGATGGCTACACCTTC.